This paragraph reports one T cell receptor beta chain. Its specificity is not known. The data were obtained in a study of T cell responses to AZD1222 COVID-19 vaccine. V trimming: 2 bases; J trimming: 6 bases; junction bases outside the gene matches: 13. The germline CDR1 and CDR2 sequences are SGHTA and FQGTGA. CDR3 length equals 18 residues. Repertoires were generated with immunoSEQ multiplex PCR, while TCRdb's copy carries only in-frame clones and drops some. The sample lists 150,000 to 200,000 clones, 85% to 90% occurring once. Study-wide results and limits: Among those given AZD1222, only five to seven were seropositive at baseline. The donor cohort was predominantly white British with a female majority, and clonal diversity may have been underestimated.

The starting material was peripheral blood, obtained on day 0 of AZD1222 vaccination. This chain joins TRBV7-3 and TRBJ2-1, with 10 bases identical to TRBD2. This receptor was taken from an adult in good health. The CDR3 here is CASSLWGLAGVNGNEQFF. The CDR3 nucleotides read TGTGCCAGCAGCTTATGGGGGCTAGCGGGAGTAAACGGCAATGAGCAGTTCTTC.